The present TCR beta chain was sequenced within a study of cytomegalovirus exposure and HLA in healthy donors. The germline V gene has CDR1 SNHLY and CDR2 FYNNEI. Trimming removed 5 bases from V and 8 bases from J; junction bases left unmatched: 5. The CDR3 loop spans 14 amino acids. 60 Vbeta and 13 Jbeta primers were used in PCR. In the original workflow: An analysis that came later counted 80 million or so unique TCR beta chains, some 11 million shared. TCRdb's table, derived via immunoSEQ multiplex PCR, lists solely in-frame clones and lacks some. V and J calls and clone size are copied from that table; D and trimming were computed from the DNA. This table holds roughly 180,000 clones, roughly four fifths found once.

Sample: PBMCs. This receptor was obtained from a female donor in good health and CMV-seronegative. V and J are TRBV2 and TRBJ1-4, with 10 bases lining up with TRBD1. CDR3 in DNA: TGTGCCAGCAGTTACGACAGGGGGCGCGAAAAACTGTTTTTT. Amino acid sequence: CASSYDRGREKLFF.